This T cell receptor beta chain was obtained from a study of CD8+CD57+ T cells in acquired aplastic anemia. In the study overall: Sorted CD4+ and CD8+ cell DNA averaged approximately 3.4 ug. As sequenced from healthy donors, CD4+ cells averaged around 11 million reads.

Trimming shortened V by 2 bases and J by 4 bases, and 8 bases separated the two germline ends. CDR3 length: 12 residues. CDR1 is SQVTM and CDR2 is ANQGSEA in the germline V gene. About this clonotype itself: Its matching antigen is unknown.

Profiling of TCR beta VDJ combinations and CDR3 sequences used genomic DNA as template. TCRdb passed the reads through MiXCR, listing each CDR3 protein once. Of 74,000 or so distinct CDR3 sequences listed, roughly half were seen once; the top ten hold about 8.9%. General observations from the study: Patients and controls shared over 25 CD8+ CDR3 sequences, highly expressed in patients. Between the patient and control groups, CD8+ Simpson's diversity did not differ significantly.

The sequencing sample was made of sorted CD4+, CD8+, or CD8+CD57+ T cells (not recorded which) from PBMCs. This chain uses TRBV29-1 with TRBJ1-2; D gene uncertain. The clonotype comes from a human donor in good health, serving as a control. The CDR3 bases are TGCAGCGTTGAACCCCATTTCTATGGCTACACCTTC. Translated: CSVEPHFYGYTF.